Sequencing of this T cell receptor (beta chain) was carried out in a study of blood T cell repertoires in COVID-19. In the study overall: Collection of acute and convalescent COVID-19 samples took place in the United States, Italy and Spain. PBMCs, B-cell-depleted T cells, or T cells provided the cDNA or gDNA that made up the material.

Per the original data handling: Nucleated cell counts were estimated from reference gene primer amplification. Assay: immunoSEQ multiplex PCR; the TCRdb copy retains only in-frame clones and omits some. The V and J calls and clone size come from that table; D and trimming were worked out from the DNA. The data show approximately 15,000 clones, with roughly 90% seen just once and approximately 3% held by the top ten. The length of the CDR3 is 13 residues. The germline CDR1 and CDR2 sequences are MNHEY and SVGAGI. The trim removed 6 bases at V and 6 bases at J, leaving 6 bases unmatched. The sequence was obtained from a human donor in a cohort sampled during active COVID-19. The sequenced sample consisted of peripheral blood. V gene TRBV6-5 combines with J gene TRBJ2-7; 9 nucleotides align to TRBD1. CDR3 sequence (DNA): TGTGCCAGCAGGCCGGACAGGGGTGGCGAGCAGTACTTC. This gives the protein CASRPDRGGEQYF.